This T cell receptor (beta chain) originates from a study of T cells in Graves' hyperthyroidism and ophthalmopathy. This CDR3 comprises 13 residues. Germline CDR1 reads DFQATT; CDR2 reads SNEGSKA (reference sequence). V lost 1 base, J lost 1 base, and 8 bases lay in between. Turning to this clonotype: Its antigen is still unknown.

Points from the study as a whole: In the blood, most expanded thyroid clonotypes above 0.001 appeared as well.

What was amplified from RNA transcripts were TCR beta CDR3 regions. HTBI primers were employed in a first-round RT-PCR of the TCR CDR3. TCRdb re-called the multiplex PCR reads with MiXCR, one entry per CDR3 protein. The profile covers over 650,000 distinct CDR3 sequences, with around 15% appearing a single time and around 8% taken by the ten largest. The rearrangement links TRBV20-1 to TRBJ2-7, with D unresolved. Sequenced material: blood. The receptor comes from a young man with Graves' hyperthyroidism. DNA for the CDR3: TGCAGTGCTAGAGCTGTTTCTTCCTACGAGCAGTACTTC. This sequence encodes CSARAVSSYEQYF.